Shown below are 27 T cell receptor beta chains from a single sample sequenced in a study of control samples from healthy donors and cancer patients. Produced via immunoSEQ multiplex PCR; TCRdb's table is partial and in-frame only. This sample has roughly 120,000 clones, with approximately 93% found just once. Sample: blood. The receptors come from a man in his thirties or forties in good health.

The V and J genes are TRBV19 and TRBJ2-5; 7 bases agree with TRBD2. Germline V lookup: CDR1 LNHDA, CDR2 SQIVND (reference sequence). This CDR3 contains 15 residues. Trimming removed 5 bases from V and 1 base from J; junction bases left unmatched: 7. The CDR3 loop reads CASSPWGGSQETQYF. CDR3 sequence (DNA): TGTGCCAGTAGTCCTTGGGGGGGTAGCCAAGAGACCCAGTACTTC.

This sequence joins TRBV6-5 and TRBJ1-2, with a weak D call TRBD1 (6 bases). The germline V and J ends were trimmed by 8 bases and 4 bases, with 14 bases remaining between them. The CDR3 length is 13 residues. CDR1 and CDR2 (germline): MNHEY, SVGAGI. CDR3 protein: CASGDRGLYGYTF. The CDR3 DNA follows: TGTGCCAGCGGGGATCGGGGGCTCTATGGCTACACCTTC.

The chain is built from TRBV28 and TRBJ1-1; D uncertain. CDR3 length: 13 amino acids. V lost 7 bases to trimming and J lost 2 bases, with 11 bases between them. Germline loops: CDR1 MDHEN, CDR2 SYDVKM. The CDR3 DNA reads TGTGCCAGCAACCTCCGAACCAACACTGAAGCTTTCTTT. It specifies CASNLRTNTEAFF.

The CDR3 bases are TGCAGCGTACGTGGGGACAGGGGTCCTAACTATGGCTACACCTTC. Its translation: CSVRGDRGPNYGYTF. This rearrangement joins TRBV29-1 to TRBJ1-2; 10 nucleotides align to TRBD1. The V segment lost 6 bases and the J segment 0 bases; nucleotides outside the gene matches: 7. The CDR3 totals 15 residues. Per the germline V gene, CDR1 is SQVTM and CDR2 is ANQGSEA.

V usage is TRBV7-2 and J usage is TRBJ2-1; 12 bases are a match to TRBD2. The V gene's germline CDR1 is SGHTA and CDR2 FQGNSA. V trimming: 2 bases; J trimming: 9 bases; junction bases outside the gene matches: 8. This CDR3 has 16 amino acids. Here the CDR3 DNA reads TGTGCCAGCAGCTTAATACTAGCGGGGGGCATCGGTGAGCAGTTCTTC. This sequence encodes CASSLILAGGIGEQFF.

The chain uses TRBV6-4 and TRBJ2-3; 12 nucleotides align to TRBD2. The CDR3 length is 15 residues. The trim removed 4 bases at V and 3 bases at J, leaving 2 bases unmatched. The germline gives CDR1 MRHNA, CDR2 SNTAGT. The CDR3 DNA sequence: TGTGCCAGCAGTGCGACTAGCGGGGGAACAGATACGCAGTATTTT. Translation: CASSATSGGTDTQYF.

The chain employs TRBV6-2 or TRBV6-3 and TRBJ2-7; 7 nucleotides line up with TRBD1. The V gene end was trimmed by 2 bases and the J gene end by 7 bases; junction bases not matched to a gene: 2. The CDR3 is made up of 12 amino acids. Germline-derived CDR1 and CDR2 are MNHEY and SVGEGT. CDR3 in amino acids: CASSYDRVEQYV. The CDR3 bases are TGTGCCAGCAGTTACGACAGGGTAGAGCAGTACGTC.

In DNA, the CDR3 is TGTGCCAGCAGCCTGACAGGCCGGAACACTGAAGCTTTCTTT. This translates into CASSLTGRNTEAFF. The V call is TRBV6-5, the J call TRBJ1-1; tentatively, D is TRBD1 (6 bases). This CDR3 is built from 14 residues. The ends were cut back, 6 bases at V and 1 base at J, with 12 bases in the middle. From germline, CDR1 is MNHEY and CDR2 SVGAGI.

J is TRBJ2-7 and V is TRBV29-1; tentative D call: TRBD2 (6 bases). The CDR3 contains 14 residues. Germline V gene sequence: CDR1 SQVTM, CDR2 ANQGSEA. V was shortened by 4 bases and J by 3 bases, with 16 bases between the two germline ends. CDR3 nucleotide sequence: TGCAGCGTTGGGGTTGGAGGGGACTTCTACGAGCAGTACTTC. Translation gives CSVGVGGDFYEQYF.

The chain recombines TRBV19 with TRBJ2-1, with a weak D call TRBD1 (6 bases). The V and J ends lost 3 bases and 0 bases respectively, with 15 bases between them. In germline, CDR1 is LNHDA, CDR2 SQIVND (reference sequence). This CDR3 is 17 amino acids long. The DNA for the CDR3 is TGTGCCAGTAGTATGAGTGCGAGGGGGAGCTCCTACAATGAGCAGTTCTTC. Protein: CASSMSARGSSYNEQFF.

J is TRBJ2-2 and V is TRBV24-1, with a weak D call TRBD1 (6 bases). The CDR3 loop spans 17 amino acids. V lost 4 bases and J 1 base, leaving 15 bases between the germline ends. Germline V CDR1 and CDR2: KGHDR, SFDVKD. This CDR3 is CATSEPQGPLNTGELFF. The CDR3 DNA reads TGTGCCACCAGTGAACCGCAGGGGCCTTTGAACACCGGGGAGCTGTTTTTT.

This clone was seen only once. The CDR3 coding sequence is TGTGCCAGCACCTCCTGGGCACATAATTCACCCCTCCACTTT. This encodes CASTSWAHNSPLHF. V and J are TRBV6-5 and TRBJ1-6; D not resolved. Germline V gives CDR1 MNHEY, CDR2 SVGAGI. The CDR3 runs to 14 residues. V lost 7 bases, J lost 5 bases, and 12 bases lay in between.

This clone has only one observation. The CDR3 sequence is CASARGDSVAFF. The DNA of the CDR3 is TGTGCTAGTGCCAGGGGGGACTCCGTTGCTTTCTTT. The chain joins TRBV12-5 to TRBJ1-1; 7 nucleotides agree with TRBD1. Germline values: CDR1 LGHNT, CDR2 FRNRAP. This CDR3 spans 12 amino acids. Losses at the gene ends were 7 bases for V and 11 bases for J; bases not matched to a gene: 10.

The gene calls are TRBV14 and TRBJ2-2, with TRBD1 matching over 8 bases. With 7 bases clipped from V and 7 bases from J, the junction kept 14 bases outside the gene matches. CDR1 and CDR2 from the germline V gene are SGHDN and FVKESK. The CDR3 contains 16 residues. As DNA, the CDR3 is TGTGCCAGCACTCCCGGGACAGGCCCGGTATACGGGGAGCTGTTTTTT. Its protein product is CASTPGTGPVYGELFF.

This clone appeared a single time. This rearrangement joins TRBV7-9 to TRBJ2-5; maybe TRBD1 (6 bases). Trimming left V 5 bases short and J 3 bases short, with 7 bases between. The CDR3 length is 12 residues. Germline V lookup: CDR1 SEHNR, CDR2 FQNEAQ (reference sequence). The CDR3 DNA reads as TGTGCCAGCAGCCACAGGGAAGAGACCCAGTACTTC. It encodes CASSHREETQYF.

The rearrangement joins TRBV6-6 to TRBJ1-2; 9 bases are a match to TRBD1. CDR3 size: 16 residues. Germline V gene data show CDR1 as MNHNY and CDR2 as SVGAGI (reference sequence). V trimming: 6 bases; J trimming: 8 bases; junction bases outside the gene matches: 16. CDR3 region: CASSYRGQGVSLGYTF. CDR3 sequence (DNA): TGTGCCAGCAGCTACCGGGGACAGGGAGTTAGCCTCGGCTACACCTTC.

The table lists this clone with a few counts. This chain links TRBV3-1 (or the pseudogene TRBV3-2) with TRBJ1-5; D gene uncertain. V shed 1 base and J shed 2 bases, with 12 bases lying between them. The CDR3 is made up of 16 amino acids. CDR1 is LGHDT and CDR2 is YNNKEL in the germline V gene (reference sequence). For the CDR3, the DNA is TGTGCCAGCAGCCAAGGAGTCCAAAAGGGCAATCAGCCCCAGCATTTT. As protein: CASSQGVQKGNQPQHF.

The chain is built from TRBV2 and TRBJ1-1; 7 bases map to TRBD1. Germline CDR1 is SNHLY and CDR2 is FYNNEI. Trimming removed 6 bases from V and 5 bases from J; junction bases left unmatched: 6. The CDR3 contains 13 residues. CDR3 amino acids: CASSATGATEAFF. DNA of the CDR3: TGTGCCAGCAGCGCTACAGGGGCTACTGAAGCTTTCTTT.

The CDR3 nucleotides are TGTGCCAGCAGCTACAGGGTGAACACTGAAGCTTTCTTT. This codes for CASSYRVNTEAFF. The gene calls are TRBV7-2 and TRBJ1-1; tentatively, D is TRBD1 (6 bases). The V end was cut by 4 bases, the J end by 0 bases, with 6 bases between. Germline CDR1 is SGHTA and CDR2 is FQGNSA. There are 13 residues in the CDR3.

The CDR3 DNA reads as TGTGCCAGCAGTCACAGGGACCGGCGGGAAAAACTGTTTTTT. Protein: CASSHRDRREKLFF. V is TRBV6-5 and J is TRBJ1-4; the D gene is possibly TRBD1 (6 bases). Germline-derived CDR1 and CDR2 are MNHEY and SVGAGI. This CDR3 has 14 amino acids. Trimming removed 5 bases from V and 8 bases from J, with 15 bases in between.

CDR3: CASSSRGFGIGGNQPQHF. The CDR3 DNA reads TGTGCCAGCAGCTCTCGGGGTTTCGGTATCGGGGGCAATCAGCCCCAGCATTTT. This chain uses TRBV5-6 with TRBJ1-5, with D unclear. Germline loops: CDR1 SGHDT, CDR2 YYEEEE. Trimming removed 3 bases from V and 2 bases from J, with 21 bases in between. The CDR3 loop spans 18 amino acids.

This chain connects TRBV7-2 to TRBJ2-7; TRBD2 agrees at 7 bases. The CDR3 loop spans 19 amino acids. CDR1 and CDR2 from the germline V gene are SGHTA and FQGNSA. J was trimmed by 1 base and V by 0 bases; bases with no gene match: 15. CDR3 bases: TGTGCCAGCAGCTTAGCGGGGGGGTGGAGCGTAACGGAGTCCTACGAGCAGTACTTC. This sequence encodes CASSLAGGWSVTESYEQYF.

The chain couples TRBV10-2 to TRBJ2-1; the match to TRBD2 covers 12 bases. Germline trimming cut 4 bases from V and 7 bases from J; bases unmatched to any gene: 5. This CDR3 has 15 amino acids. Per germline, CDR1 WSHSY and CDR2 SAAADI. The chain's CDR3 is CASSGRGTSGNEQFF. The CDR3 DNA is TGCGCCAGCAGTGGGCGGGGGACTAGCGGGAATGAGCAGTTCTTC.

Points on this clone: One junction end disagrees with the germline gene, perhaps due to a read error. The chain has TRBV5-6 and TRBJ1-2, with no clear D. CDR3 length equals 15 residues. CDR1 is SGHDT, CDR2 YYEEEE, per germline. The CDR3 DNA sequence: TGTGCCAGCAGCTTGTACGACACCTCACTCCCTACGCTATTTTTC. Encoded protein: CASSLYDTSLPTLFF.

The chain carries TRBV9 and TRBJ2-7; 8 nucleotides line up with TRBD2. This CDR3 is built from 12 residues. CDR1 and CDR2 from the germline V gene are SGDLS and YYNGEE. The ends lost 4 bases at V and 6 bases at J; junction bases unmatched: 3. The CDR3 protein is CASSLGRGEQYV. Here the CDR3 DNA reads TGTGCCAGCAGCCTCGGGAGGGGCGAGCAGTACGTC.

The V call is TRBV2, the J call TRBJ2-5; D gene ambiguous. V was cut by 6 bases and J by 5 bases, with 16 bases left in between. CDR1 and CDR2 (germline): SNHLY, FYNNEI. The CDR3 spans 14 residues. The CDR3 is CASRDDSGGETQYF. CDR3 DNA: TGTGCCAGCAGGGACGACTCGGGCGGCGAGACCCAGTACTTC.

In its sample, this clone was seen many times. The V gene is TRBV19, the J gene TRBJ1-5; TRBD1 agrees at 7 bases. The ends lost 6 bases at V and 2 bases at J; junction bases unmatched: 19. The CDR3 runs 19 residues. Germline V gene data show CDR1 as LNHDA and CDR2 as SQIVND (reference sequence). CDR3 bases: TGTGCCAGTAGCCTACAGGGGTTTATTGTGTTTTATGGCAATCAGCCCCAGCATTTT. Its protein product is CASSLQGFIVFYGNQPQHF.